What follows are 7 T cell receptor beta chains derived from one specimen sequenced in a study of CD4 T cells in relation to SARS-CoV-2 and coronaviruses. No antigen has been assigned to these receptors. Profiled with immunoSEQ multiplex PCR; TCRdb holds only in-frame clones, not every one. The table has approximately 20,000 clones, approximately 80% seen once. CD4+ T cells from unexposed donors were obtained before the COVID-19 pandemic (2011-2018). CD4+ T cells were isolated from the cells after 10 days of culture. Sequencing input: CD4+ T cells from PBMCs, cultured in vitro. The receptors derive from a human donor in good health.

V is TRBV4-3 and J is TRBJ1-6, with 7 nucleotides matching TRBD1. The CDR3 runs 19 residues. V lost 4 bases to trimming and J lost 0 bases; unmatched junction nucleotides: 12. CDR1 and CDR2 (germline): LGHNA, YSLEER. The CDR3 region is CASSRRRSGGSSYNSPLHF. Here the CDR3 DNA reads TGCGCCAGCAGCCGCCGGAGGTCAGGGGGAAGCTCCTATAATTCACCCCTCCACTTT.

This clone has only one observation. The chain recombines TRBV11-2 with TRBJ2-7; D may be TRBD1 or TRBD2 (5 bases each). CDR3 length: 15 amino acids. Germline V gene sequence: CDR1 SGHAT, CDR2 FQNNGV. The ends were cut back, 0 bases at V and 5 bases at J, with 14 bases in the middle. The chain's CDR3 is CASSLEGRAYDEQYF. The CDR3 DNA is TGTGCCAGCAGCTTAGAGGGGCGGGCGTACGACGAGCAGTACTTC.

The V gene is TRBV10-3, the J gene TRBJ2-2; 10 bases align to TRBD1. CDR1 ENHRY and CDR2 SYGVKD come from the germline V gene. V lost 10 bases, J lost 2 bases, and 19 bases stayed unmatched. The CDR3 length is 19 residues. As DNA, the CDR3 is TGTGCCACTCGTCCGGGACAGGGGTCCCAAATCACTAACACCGGGGAGCTGTTTTTT. It is translated as CATRPGQGSQITNTGELFF.

This sequence joins TRBV7-8 and TRBJ2-7; maybe TRBD2 (6 bases). Germline V gives CDR1 SGHVS, CDR2 FQNEAQ. The V end was cut by 5 bases, the J end by 3 bases, with 14 bases between. This CDR3 region has 14 residues. The CDR3 here is CASSPRRDFYEQYF. Written as DNA, the CDR3 is TGTGCCAGCAGCCCTCGCCGGGACTTCTACGAGCAGTACTTC.

This sequence joins TRBV19 and TRBJ2-7; 7 bases agree with TRBD2. Per the germline V gene, CDR1 is LNHDA and CDR2 is SQIVND (reference sequence). The V and J ends lost 6 bases and 4 bases, in that order; junction bases with no gene match: 9. CDR3 length: 14 residues. DNA for the CDR3: TGTGCCAGTAGGAGGGGAGGGCCACAGTACGAGCAGTACTTC. This gives the protein CASRRGGPQYEQYF.

This sequence joins TRBV3-1 (or the pseudogene TRBV3-2) and TRBJ1-3; a weak D match, TRBD1 (5 bases). Germline-derived CDR1 and CDR2 are LGHDT and YNNKEL (reference sequence). With 0 bases removed from V and 1 base from J, the gap between germline ends came to 7 bases. This CDR3 is built from 15 residues. Here the CDR3 reads CASSQDGGSGNTIYF. The CDR3 nucleotides are TGTGCCAGCAGCCAAGACGGGGGTTCTGGAAACACCATATATTTT.

This chain links TRBV5-1 with TRBJ2-2, with TRBD2 as a possible D gene (5 bases). Germline V CDR1 and CDR2: SGHRS, YFSETQ. Between the trimmed V and J ends, which lost 0 bases and 3 bases, there was a span of 12 bases. There are 16 residues in the CDR3. As DNA, the CDR3 is TGCGCCAGCAGCTTGGAATCCGGCGGGCACACCGGGGAGCTGTTTTTT. Translation gives CASSLESGGHTGELFF.